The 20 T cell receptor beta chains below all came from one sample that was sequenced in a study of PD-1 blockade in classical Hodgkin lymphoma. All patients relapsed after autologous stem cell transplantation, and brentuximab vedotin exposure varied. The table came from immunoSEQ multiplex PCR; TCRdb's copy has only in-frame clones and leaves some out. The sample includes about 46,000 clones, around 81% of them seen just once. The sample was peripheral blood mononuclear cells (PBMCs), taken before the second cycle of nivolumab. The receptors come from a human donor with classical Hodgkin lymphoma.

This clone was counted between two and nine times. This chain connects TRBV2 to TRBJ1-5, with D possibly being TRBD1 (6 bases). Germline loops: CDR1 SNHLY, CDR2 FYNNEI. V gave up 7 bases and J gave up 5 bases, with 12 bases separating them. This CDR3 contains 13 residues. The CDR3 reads CASTTGLDQPQHF. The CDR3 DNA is TGTGCCAGCACTACAGGGCTCGATCAGCCCCAGCATTTT.

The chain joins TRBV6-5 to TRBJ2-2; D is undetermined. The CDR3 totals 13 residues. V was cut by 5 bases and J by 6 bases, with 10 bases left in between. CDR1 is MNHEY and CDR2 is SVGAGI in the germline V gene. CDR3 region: CASSLGVAGELFF. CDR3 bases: TGTGCCAGCAGTCTTGGGGTGGCCGGGGAGCTGTTTTTT.

The CDR3 nucleotides read TGTGCCAGCAGCGTAAACATAAACGGGGAAAGGGAAGCTTTCTTT. Its protein product is CASSVNINGEREAFF. The genes are TRBV9 and TRBJ1-1; D ambiguous. CDR3 length: 15 amino acids. V lost 1 base, J lost 8 bases, and 18 bases lay in between. From germline, CDR1 is SGDLS and CDR2 YYNGEE.

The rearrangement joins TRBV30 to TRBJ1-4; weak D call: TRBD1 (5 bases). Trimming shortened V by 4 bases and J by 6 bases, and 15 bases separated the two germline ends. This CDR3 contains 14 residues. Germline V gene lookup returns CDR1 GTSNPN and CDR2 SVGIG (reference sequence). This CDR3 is CAWTAGTGDEKLFF. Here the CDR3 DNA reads TGTGCCTGGACGGCCGGGACGGGGGATGAAAAACTGTTTTTT.

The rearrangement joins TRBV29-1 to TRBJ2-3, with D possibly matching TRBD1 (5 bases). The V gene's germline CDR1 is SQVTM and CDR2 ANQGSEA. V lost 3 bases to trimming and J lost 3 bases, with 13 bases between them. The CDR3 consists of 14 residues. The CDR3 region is CSVDLKGYTDTQYF. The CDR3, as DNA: TGCAGCGTTGACCTAAAGGGGTATACAGATACGCAGTATTTT.

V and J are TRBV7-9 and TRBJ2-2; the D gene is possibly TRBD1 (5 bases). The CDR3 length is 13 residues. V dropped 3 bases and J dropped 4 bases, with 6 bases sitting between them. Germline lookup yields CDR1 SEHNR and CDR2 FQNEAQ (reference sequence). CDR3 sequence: CASSLTATGELFF. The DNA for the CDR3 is TGTGCCAGCAGCTTGACAGCCACCGGGGAGCTGTTTTTT.

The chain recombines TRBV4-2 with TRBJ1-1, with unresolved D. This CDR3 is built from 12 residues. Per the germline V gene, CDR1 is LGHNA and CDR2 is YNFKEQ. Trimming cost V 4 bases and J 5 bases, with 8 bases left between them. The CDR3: CASSPTGTEAFF. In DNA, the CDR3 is TGTGCCAGCAGCCCCACGGGGACTGAAGCTTTCTTT.

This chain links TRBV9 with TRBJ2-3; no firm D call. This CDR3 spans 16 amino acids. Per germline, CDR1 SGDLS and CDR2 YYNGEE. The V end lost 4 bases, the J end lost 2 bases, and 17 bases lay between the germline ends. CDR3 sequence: CASSPLSSYATDTQYF. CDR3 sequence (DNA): TGTGCCAGCAGCCCCCTATCCTCGTACGCCACAGATACGCAGTATTTT. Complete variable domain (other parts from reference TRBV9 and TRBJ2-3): DSGVTQTPKHLITATGQRVTLRCSPRSGDLSVYWYQQSLDQGLQFLIQYYNGEERAKGNILERFSAQQFPDLHSELNLSSLELGDSALYFCASSPLSSYATDTQYFGPGTRLTVL.

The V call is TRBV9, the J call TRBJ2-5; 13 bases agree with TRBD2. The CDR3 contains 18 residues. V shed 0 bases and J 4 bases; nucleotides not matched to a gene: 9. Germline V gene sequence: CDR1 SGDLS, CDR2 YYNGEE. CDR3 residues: CASSVGLAGGRGIETQYF. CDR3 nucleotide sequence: TGTGCCAGCAGCGTAGGACTAGCGGGGGGACGGGGGATAGAGACCCAGTACTTC.

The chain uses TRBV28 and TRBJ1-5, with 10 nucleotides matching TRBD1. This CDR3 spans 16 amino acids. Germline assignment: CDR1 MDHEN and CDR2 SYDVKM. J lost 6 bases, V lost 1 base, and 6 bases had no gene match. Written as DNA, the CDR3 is TGTGCCAGCAGTTTATTACCGGGACAGGGGCTTCAGCCCCAGCATTTT. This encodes CASSLLPGQGLQPQHF.

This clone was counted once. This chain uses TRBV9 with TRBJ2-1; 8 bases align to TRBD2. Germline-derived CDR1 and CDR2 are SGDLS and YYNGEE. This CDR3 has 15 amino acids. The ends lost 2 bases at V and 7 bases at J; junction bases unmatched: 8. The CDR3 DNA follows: TGTGCCAGCAGCGTCACAGCGGGAGAGGTTAATGAGCAGTTCTTC. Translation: CASSVTAGEVNEQFF.

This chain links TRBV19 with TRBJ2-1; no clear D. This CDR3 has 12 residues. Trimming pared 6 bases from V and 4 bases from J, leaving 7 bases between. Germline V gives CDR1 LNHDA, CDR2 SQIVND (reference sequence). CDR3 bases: TGTGCCAGTAGGGACGGATACAATGAGCAGTTCTTC. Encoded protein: CASRDGYNEQFF.

The CDR3 region is CARSLTPYGQRNGELFF. The CDR3 DNA reads as TGTGCCAGAAGCCTGACGCCCTACGGGCAAAGGAACGGGGAGCTGTTTTTT. V and J are TRBV5-3 and TRBJ2-2; D uncertain. TRBV5-3 is given ORF status, its function remaining uncertain. There are 17 residues in the CDR3. Trimming cost V 4 bases and J 7 bases, with 23 bases left between them.

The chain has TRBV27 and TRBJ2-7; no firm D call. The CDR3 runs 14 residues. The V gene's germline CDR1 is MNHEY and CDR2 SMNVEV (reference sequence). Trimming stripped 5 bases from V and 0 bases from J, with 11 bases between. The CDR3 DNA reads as TGTGCCAGCAGTCTGGTAGGGCACTCCTACGAGCAGTACTTC. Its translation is CASSLVGHSYEQYF.

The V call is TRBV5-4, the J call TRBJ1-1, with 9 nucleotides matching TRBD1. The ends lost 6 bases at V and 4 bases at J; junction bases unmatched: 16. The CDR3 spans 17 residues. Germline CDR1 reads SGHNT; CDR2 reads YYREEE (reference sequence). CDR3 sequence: CASIPTTGGARITEAFF. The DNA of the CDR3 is TGTGCCAGCATTCCGACAACAGGGGGCGCCCGGATCACTGAAGCTTTCTTT.

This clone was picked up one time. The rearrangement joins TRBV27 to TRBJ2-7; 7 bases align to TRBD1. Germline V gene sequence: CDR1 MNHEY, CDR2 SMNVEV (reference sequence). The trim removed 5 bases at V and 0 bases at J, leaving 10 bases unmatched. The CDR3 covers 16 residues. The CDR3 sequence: CASSPVSTGLSYEQYF. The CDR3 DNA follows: TGTGCCAGCAGTCCAGTATCGACAGGGCTCTCCTACGAGCAGTACTTC.

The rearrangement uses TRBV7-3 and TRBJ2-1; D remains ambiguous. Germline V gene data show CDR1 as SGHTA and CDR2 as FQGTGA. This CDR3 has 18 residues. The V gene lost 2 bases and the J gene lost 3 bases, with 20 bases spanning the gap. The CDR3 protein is CASSLGPVTHILYNEQFF. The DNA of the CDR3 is TGTGCCAGCAGCTTAGGTCCAGTGACCCATATTCTCTACAATGAGCAGTTCTTC.

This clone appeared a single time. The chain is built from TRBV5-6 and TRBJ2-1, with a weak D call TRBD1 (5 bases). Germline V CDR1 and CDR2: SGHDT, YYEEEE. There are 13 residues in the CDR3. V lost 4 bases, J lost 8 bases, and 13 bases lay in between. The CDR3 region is CASSRGWGHEQFF. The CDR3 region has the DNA TGTGCCAGCAGCCGCGGTTGGGGCCATGAGCAGTTCTTC.

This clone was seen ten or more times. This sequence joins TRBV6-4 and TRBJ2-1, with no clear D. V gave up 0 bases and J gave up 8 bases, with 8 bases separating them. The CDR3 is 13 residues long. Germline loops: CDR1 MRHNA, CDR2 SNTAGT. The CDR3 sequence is CASSDSGNHEQFF. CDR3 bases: TGTGCCAGCAGTGACTCGGGAAACCATGAGCAGTTCTTC.

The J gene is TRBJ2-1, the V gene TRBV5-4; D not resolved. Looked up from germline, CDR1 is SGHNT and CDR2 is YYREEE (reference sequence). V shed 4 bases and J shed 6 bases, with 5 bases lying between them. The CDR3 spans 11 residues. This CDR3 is CASSKGNEQFF. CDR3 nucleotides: TGTGCCAGCAGCAAGGGCAATGAGCAGTTCTTC.